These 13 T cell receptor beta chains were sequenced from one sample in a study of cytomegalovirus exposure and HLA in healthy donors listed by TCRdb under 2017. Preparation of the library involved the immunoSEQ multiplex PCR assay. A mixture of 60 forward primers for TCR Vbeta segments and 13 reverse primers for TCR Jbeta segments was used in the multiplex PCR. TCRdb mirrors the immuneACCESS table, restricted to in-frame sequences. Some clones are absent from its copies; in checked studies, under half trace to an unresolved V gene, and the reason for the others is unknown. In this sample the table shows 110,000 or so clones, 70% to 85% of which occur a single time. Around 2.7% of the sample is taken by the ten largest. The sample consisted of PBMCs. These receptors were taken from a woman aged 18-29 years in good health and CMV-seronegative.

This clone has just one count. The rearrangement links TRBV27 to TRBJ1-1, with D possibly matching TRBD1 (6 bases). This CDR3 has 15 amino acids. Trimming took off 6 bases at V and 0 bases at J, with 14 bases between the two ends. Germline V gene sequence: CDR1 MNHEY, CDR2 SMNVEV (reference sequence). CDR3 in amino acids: CASRTDRTMNTEAFF. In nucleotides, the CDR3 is TGTGCCAGCAGAACGGACAGAACCATGAACACTGAAGCTTTCTTT.

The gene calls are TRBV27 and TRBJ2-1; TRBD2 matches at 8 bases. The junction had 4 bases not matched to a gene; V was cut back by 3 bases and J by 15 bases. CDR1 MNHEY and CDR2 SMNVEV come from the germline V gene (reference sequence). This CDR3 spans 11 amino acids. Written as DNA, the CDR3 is TGTGCCAGCAGTTTGGGACTAGAAGTGTTCTTC. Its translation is CASSLGLEVFF.

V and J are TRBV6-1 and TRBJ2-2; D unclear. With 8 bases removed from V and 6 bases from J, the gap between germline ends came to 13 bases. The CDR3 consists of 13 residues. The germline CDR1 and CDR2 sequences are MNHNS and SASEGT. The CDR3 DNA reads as TGTGCCAGCCTTGACTTAATACCCGGGGAGCTGTTTTTT. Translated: CASLDLIPGELFF.

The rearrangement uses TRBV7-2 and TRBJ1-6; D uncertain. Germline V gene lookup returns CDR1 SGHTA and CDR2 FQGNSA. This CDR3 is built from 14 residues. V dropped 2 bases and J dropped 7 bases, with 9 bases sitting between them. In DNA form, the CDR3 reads TGTGCCAGCAGCTTATTAAGCCGCAATTCACCCCTCCACTTT. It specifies CASSLLSRNSPLHF. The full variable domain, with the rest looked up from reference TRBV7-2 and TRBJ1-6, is GAGVSQSPSNKVTEKGKDVELRCDPISGHTALYWYRQSLGQGLEFLIYFQGNSAPDKSGLPSDRFSAERTGGSVSTLTIQRTQQEDSAVYLCASSLLSRNSPLHFGNGTRLTVT.

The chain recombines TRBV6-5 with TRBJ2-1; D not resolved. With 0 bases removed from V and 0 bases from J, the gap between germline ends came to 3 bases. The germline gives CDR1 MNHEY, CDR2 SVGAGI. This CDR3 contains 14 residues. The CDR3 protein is CASSYSYSYNEQFF. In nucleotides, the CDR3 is TGTGCCAGCAGTTACTCGTACTCCTACAATGAGCAGTTCTTC.

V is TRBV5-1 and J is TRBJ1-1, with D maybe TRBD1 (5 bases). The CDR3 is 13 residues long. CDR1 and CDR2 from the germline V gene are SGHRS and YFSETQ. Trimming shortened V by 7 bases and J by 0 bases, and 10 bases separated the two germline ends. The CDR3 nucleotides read TGCGCCAGCGCAAACAGGATGAACACTGAAGCTTTCTTT. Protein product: CASANRMNTEAFF.

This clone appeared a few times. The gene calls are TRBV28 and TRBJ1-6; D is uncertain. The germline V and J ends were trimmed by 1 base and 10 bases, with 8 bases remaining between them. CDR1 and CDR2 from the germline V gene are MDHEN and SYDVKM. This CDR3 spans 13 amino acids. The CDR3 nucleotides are TGTGCCAGCAGTTTATCTGGCGGGTCACCCCTCCACTTT. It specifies CASSLSGGSPLHF.

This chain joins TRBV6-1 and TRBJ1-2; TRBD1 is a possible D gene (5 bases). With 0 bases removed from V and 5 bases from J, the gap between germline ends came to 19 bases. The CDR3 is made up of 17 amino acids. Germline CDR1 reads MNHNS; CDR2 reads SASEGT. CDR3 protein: CASSEAVKNPGLYGYTF. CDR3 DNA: TGTGCCAGCAGTGAAGCCGTAAAAAACCCAGGGTTATATGGCTACACCTTC.

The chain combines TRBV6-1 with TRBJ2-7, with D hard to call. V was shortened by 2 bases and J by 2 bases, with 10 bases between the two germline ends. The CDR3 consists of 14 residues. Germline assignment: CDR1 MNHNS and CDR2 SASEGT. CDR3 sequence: CASSEPGPTYEQYV. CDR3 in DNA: TGTGCCAGCAGTGAACCAGGTCCAACCTACGAGCAGTACGTC.

CDR3 sequence reads: CASSDGWPLVNEQFF. DNA of the CDR3: TGTGCCAGCAGTGACGGCTGGCCACTAGTCAATGAGCAGTTCTTC. The chain employs TRBV2 and TRBJ2-1; maybe TRBD2 (5 bases). Trimming cost V 3 bases and J 6 bases, with 15 bases left between them. CDR3 length equals 15 residues. The germline gives CDR1 SNHLY, CDR2 FYNNEI.

CDR3 in DNA: TGCGCCAGCAGCTTGGCACAGATCCAAGAGACCCAGTACTTC. The encoded protein is CASSLAQIQETQYF. The rearrangement uses TRBV5-1 and TRBJ2-5; D is uncertain. Germline loops: CDR1 SGHRS, CDR2 YFSETQ. The CDR3 loop spans 14 amino acids. Trimming shortened V by 0 bases and J by 1 base, and 7 bases separated the two germline ends. Full variable domain (outside the CDR3, taken from reference TRBV5-1 and TRBJ2-5): KAGVTQTPRYLIKTRGQQVTLSCSPISGHRSVSWYQQTPGQGLQFLFEYFSETQRNKGNFPGRFSGRQFSNSRSEMNVSTLELGDSALYLCASSLAQIQETQYFGPGTRLLVL.

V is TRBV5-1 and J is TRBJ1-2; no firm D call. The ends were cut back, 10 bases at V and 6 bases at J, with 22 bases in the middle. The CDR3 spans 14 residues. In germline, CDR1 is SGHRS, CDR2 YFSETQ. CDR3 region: CASASSRDSNGYTF. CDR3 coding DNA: TGCGCCTCCGCCAGTAGTCGGGATTCAAATGGCTACACCTTC.

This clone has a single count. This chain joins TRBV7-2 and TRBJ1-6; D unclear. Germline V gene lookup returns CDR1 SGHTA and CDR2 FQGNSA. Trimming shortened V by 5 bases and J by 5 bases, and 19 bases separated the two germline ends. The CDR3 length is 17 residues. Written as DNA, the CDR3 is TGTGCCAGCAGCACTATCGCTCCCCCTCTTGATAATTCACCCCTCCACTTT. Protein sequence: CASSTIAPPLDNSPLHF.